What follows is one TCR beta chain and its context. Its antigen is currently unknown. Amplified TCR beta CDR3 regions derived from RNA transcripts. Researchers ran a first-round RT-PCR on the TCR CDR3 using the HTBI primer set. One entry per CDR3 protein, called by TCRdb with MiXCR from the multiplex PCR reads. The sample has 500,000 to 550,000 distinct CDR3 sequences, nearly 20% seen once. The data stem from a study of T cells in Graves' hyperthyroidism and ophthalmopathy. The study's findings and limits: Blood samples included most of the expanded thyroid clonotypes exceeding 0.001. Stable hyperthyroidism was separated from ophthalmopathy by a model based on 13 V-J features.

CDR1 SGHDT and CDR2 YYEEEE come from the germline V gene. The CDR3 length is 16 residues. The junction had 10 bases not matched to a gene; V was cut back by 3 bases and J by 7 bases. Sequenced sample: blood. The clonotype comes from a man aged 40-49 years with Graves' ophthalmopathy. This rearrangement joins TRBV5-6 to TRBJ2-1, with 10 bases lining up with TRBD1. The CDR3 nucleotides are TGTGCCAGCAGCTCTCTTACCGGGACAGGGGTAAATGAGCAGTTCTTC. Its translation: CASSSLTGTGVNEQFF.